The rows below give T cell receptor beta chains drawn from one sample of a study of shared clonotypes between healthy human individuals. Measured with immunoSEQ multiplex PCR; TCRdb has only the in-frame clones, and not every one. This table has some 2,100,000 clones, almost 96% appearing once. Sequenced: naive CD4+ T cells sorted from blood. Source of these receptors: a man between 18 and 29 years old in good health. The CDR3 runs from the conserved cysteine through the conserved F or W. A D gene is named only where the DNA matches it firmly. A clone size is listed for some rows: how often the clone was seen (once, few, many), or a class if it is expanded.

size,D,V,J,DNA,CDR3
once,TRBD1,TRBV10-3,TRBJ1-4,TGTGCCATCAAGGGACAGGGCGACGAAAAACTGTTTTTT,CAIKGQGDEKLFF
.,.,TRBV4-3,TRBJ1-4,TGCGCCAGCAGCCAGGCTCCTTCACAGGGCCAGAATGAAAAACTGTTTTTT,CASSQAPSQGQNEKLFF
.,.,TRBV9,TRBJ1-2,TGTGCCAGCAGCGTAGCTGGATTTGCCAGCTATGGCTACACCTTC,CASSVAGFASYGYTF
.,.,TRBV7-9,TRBJ1-2,TGTGCCAGCAGCTTAGTGGCGGCCGGAGCTAACTATGGCTACACCTTC,CASSLVAAGANYGYTF
.,TRBD2,TRBV11-3,TRBJ2-1,TGTGCCAGCAGCTTTAGCGGGACCATGTGGAATGAGCAGTTCTTC,CASSFSGTMWNEQFF
.,.,TRBV9,TRBJ2-3,TGTGCCAGCAGCGACCCGGGGGCTCGTCCAGATACGCAGTATTTT,CASSDPGARPDTQYF
.,TRBD2,TRBV10-1,TRBJ2-7,TGCGCCAGCAGTGGCCCGGGACTAGCGGGAGCCTACGAGCAGTACTTC,CASSGPGLAGAYEQYF
.,.,TRBV6-1,TRBJ2-7,TGTGCCAGCAATTCTTGGGGTGAGCAGTACTTC,CASNSWGEQYF
.,.,TRBV25-1,TRBJ1-1,TGTGCCAGCACGACCCCGACAGGCACTGAAGCTTTCTTT,CASTTPTGTEAFF
.,.,TRBV10-3,TRBJ1-4,TGTGCCATCAGTGAGTCCCGGGGGACTAATGAAAAACTGTTTTTT,CAISESRGTNEKLFF
few,TRBD1,TRBV18,TRBJ2-7,TGTGCCAGCTCACCGGGGACAGGGTCCTACGAGCAGTACTTC,CASSPGTGSYEQYF
.,.,TRBV30,TRBJ1-6,TGTGCCTGGAGTCTTGTGAATTCACCCCTCCACTTT,CAWSLVNSPLHF
.,.,TRBV29-1,TRBJ1-1,TGCAGCGTCGTGTCGGGCACTGAAGCTTTCTTT,CSVVSGTEAFF
.,TRBD2,TRBV9,TRBJ2-1,TGTGCCAGCAGCGTAAACCGCGGCGGGAGGACCTACAATGAGCAGTTCTTC,CASSVNRGGRTYNEQFF
.,.,TRBV6-6,TRBJ2-5,TGTGCCAGCAGTTACTCTATAGAGACCCAGTACTTC,CASSYSIETQYF
.,.,TRBV7-2,TRBJ2-7,TGTGCCAGTGGTCGGGGCCCGGGGGAGCAGTACTTC,CASGRGPGEQYF